This TCR beta chain was sequenced during a study of breast tumors, draining lymph nodes, adjacent tissues. In regard to this clonotype: Its antigen is not identified.

V trimming: 2 bases; J trimming: 3 bases; junction bases outside the gene matches: 5. The CDR3 consists of 16 residues. TCRdb independently ran MiXCR on the multiplex PCR reads; one entry per CDR3 protein. The data show about 35,000 distinct CDR3 sequences, about 36% seen once. Whole-study results and caveats: Most tumor T cells seemingly derive from lymph node, then expand in tumor. Luminal-like breast cancer showed significantly greater tumor-nontumor repertoire similarity than basal-like breast cancer did.

The receptor was derived from a female donor with breast cancer. Some clones in this sample may be carry-over from other donors' samples. Sequenced material: breast tumor tissue. The V and J genes are TRBV12-3 or TRBV12-4 and TRBJ2-1, with 9 bases identical to TRBD2. CDR3 bases: TGTGCCAGCAGTTTAAGTAGCGGGAGAAGCTACAATGAGCAGTTCTTC. Translating gives CASSLSSGRSYNEQFF.